The sequence of this TCR beta chain was determined in a study of beta chain features in type 1 diabetes. Study conclusions and caveats: People with Type 1 diabetes carried modestly yet significantly shorter TCRB CDR3s in all four CD4+ subsets. Sequencing used cDNA, and cells with high TCR expression could therefore be over-represented. Naive, central memory and Treg TCRB repertoires appeared more alike in patients than in healthy donors.

To note about this clone: What it binds is unknown.

Researchers reported sorting CD4+ naive, central memory, regulatory and stem cell-like memory cells via CD45RO/CCR7/CD25/CD127/CD95/CD27. Sequenced material consisted of expressed TCRB transcripts (all of the isolated RNA was reverse transcribed). Repertoires were generated with immunoSEQ multiplex PCR, while TCRdb's copy carries only in-frame clones and drops some. This table has 350,000 to 400,000 clones, less than 15% appearing once. The CDR3 sequence is 14 residues long. The germline gives CDR1 MDHEN, CDR2 SYDVKM. Trimming removed 6 bases from V and 5 bases from J; junction bases left unmatched: 7.

The chain recombines TRBV28 with TRBJ1-1; 9 nucleotides line up with TRBD1. The sequence was obtained from a woman between 18 and 29 years old in good health. Input material: naive CD4+ T cells from blood. In DNA form, the CDR3 reads TGTGCCAGCAGCTCGACAGGGGGAATGACTGAAGCTTTCTTT. It encodes CASSSTGGMTEAFF.